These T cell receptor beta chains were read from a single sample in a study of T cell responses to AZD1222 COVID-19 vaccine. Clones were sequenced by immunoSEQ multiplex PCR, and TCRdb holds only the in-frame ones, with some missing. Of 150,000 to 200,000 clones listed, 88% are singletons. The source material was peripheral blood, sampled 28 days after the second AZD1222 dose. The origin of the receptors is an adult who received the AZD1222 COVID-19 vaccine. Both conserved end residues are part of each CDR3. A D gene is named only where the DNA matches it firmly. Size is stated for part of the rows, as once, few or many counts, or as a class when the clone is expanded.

cdr3_aa: CASGMGQSDTQYF
cdr3_nt: TGTGCTAGTGGTATGGGACAGTCAGATACGCAGTATTTT
clone_size: .
d_call: TRBD1
cdr3_length: 13
v_call: TRBV12-5
j_call: TRBJ2-3

cdr3_aa: CASSLLLGVVGELFF
cdr3_nt: TGTGCCAGCAGCTTATTATTGGGAGTGGTCGGGGAGCTGTTTTTT
clone_size: .
d_call: .
cdr3_length: 15
v_call: TRBV7-3
j_call: TRBJ2-2

cdr3_aa: CATSDKGLAGAYEQYF
cdr3_nt: TGTGCCACCAGTGATAAGGGACTAGCGGGAGCGTACGAGCAGTACTTC
clone_size: .
d_call: TRBD2
cdr3_length: 16
v_call: TRBV24-1
j_call: TRBJ2-7

cdr3_aa: CASSSGTSGTDTQYF
cdr3_nt: TGCGCCAGCAGTTCCGGGACTAGCGGGACAGATACGCAGTATTTT
clone_size: .
d_call: TRBD2
cdr3_length: 15
v_call: TRBV5-1
j_call: TRBJ2-3

cdr3_aa: CASSQDQAGHGDTQYF
cdr3_nt: TGCGCCAGCAGCCAAGATCAAGCCGGACATGGAGATACGCAGTATTTT
clone_size: once
d_call: .
cdr3_length: 16
v_call: TRBV4-3
j_call: TRBJ2-3

cdr3_aa: CASSLGVGDMLDEQYF
cdr3_nt: TGTGCCAGCAGCTTAGGGGTGGGGGACATGCTGGACGAGCAGTACTTC
clone_size: .
d_call: .
cdr3_length: 16
v_call: TRBV7-9
j_call: TRBJ2-7

cdr3_aa: CASSLERGPGLVSGELFF
cdr3_nt: TGTGCCAGCAGCTTAGAACGGGGGCCGGGACTAGTGTCCGGGGAGCTGTTTTTT
clone_size: few
d_call: TRBD2
cdr3_length: 18
v_call: TRBV11-3
j_call: TRBJ2-2

cdr3_aa: CAWSRGLNTEAFF
cdr3_nt: TGTGCCTGGAGCCGGGGGCTGAACACTGAAGCTTTCTTT
clone_size: .
d_call: .
cdr3_length: 13
v_call: TRBV30
j_call: TRBJ1-1

cdr3_aa: CASATGGSGANVLTF
cdr3_nt: TGTGCCAGTGCCACCGGGGGCTCGGGGGCCAACGTCCTGACTTTC
clone_size: .
d_call: .
cdr3_length: 15
v_call: TRBV9
j_call: TRBJ2-6

cdr3_aa: CAIRHIAGGDTQYF
cdr3_nt: TGTGCCATCAGACACATAGCGGGAGGAGATACGCAGTATTTT
clone_size: .
d_call: TRBD2
cdr3_length: 14
v_call: TRBV10-3
j_call: TRBJ2-3

cdr3_aa: CASSSVSGETQYF
cdr3_nt: TGTGCCAGCAGTTCTGTGAGTGGAGAGACCCAGTACTTC
clone_size: .
d_call: .
cdr3_length: 13
v_call: TRBV12-3/TRBV12-4
j_call: TRBJ2-5

cdr3_aa: CASSHRGQGTDTQYF
cdr3_nt: TGTGCCAGCAGTCACAGGGGGCAAGGCACAGATACGCAGTATTTT
clone_size: .
d_call: TRBD1
cdr3_length: 15
v_call: TRBV5-4
j_call: TRBJ2-3

cdr3_aa: CASSQAGGGKNIQYF
cdr3_nt: TGTGCCAGCAGTCAAGCAGGGGGCGGCAAAAACATTCAGTACTTC
clone_size: .
d_call: TRBD1
cdr3_length: 15
v_call: TRBV7-9
j_call: TRBJ2-4

cdr3_aa: CASSPILGLAAADTQYF
cdr3_nt: TGTGCCAGCAGCCCTATATTGGGACTAGCAGCTGCAGATACGCAGTATTTT
clone_size: once
d_call: TRBD2
cdr3_length: 17
v_call: TRBV7-2
j_call: TRBJ2-3

cdr3_aa: CASSLTGLATNTGELFF
cdr3_nt: TGCGCCAGCAGCCTCACGGGACTAGCGACGAACACCGGGGAGCTGTTTTTT
clone_size: .
d_call: TRBD2
cdr3_length: 17
v_call: TRBV5-1
j_call: TRBJ2-2

cdr3_aa: CASSPKGGLVYEQYF
cdr3_nt: TGTGCCAGCAGCCCTAAGGGGGGTTTGGTCTACGAGCAGTACTTC
clone_size: .
d_call: .
cdr3_length: 15
v_call: TRBV7-2
j_call: TRBJ2-7

cdr3_aa: CASSLVSGSRAYNEQFF
cdr3_nt: TGCGCCAGCAGCTTGGTTAGCGGATCACGTGCGTACAATGAGCAGTTCTTC
clone_size: .
d_call: .
cdr3_length: 17
v_call: TRBV5-1
j_call: TRBJ2-1

cdr3_aa: CSASGGGPTDTQYF
cdr3_nt: TGCAGTGCGAGTGGGGGGGGACCCACAGATACGCAGTATTTT
clone_size: .
d_call: TRBD2
cdr3_length: 14
v_call: TRBV20-1
j_call: TRBJ2-3

cdr3_aa: CASSRGGELFF
cdr3_nt: TGTGCCAGCAGTCGAGGCGGGGAGCTGTTTTTT
clone_size: .
d_call: .
cdr3_length: 11
v_call: TRBV2
j_call: TRBJ2-2

cdr3_aa: CASSPGQGRPGLKTQYF
cdr3_nt: TGTGCCAGCAGCCCGGGACAGGGGCGACCGGGACTGAAGACCCAGTACTTC
clone_size: .
d_call: TRBD1
cdr3_length: 17
v_call: TRBV11-2
j_call: TRBJ2-5

cdr3_aa: CASSYEEYEQYF
cdr3_nt: TGTGCCAGCAGTTACGAGGAATACGAGCAGTACTTC
clone_size: .
d_call: .
cdr3_length: 12
v_call: TRBV6-2/TRBV6-3
j_call: TRBJ2-7

cdr3_aa: CASSPGTSPYEQYF
cdr3_nt: TGTGCCAGCAGCCCCGGGACCTCGCCCTACGAGCAGTACTTC
clone_size: .
d_call: .
cdr3_length: 14
v_call: TRBV3-1/TRBV3-2
j_call: TRBJ2-7

cdr3_aa: CASSYKGGREQYF
cdr3_nt: TGTGCCAGCAGCTACAAGGGGGGTCGGGAGCAGTACTTC
clone_size: .
d_call: .
cdr3_length: 13
v_call: TRBV11-2
j_call: TRBJ2-7

cdr3_aa: CASSGGVRSYEQYF
cdr3_nt: TGTGCCAGCAGTGGAGGGGTCCGCTCCTACGAGCAGTACTTC
clone_size: .
d_call: .
cdr3_length: 14
v_call: TRBV27
j_call: TRBJ2-7

cdr3_aa: CASSDSRDSWNQPQHF
cdr3_nt: TGTGCCAGCAGCGACTCTCGGGACAGCTGGAATCAGCCCCAGCATTTT
clone_size: .
d_call: TRBD1
cdr3_length: 16
v_call: TRBV5-6
j_call: TRBJ1-5

cdr3_aa: CASSLTSGSADTQYF
cdr3_nt: TGTGCCAGCAGTCTCACTAGCGGGAGCGCAGATACGCAGTATTTT
clone_size: .
d_call: TRBD2
cdr3_length: 15
v_call: TRBV6-5
j_call: TRBJ2-3

cdr3_aa: CATKTGVEDEQYF
cdr3_nt: TGCGCCACCAAGACAGGGGTAGAGGACGAGCAGTACTTC
clone_size: few
d_call: TRBD1
cdr3_length: 13
v_call: TRBV5-1
j_call: TRBJ2-7

cdr3_aa: CASSLGLAGGPNTGELFF
cdr3_nt: TGTGCCAGTAGTCTCGGACTAGCGGGAGGTCCGAACACCGGGGAGCTGTTTTTT
clone_size: .
d_call: TRBD2
cdr3_length: 18
v_call: TRBV19
j_call: TRBJ2-2

cdr3_aa: CASSKSGNSSDRRREQYF
cdr3_nt: TGTGCCAGCAGCAAGTCCGGCAACTCGTCGGACCGTCGGCGCGAGCAGTACTTC
clone_size: .
d_call: .
cdr3_length: 18
v_call: TRBV21-1
j_call: TRBJ2-7

cdr3_aa: CASFPLSGANVLTF
cdr3_nt: TGTGCCAGCTTCCCCCTCTCTGGGGCCAACGTCCTGACTTTC
clone_size: .
d_call: .
cdr3_length: 14
v_call: TRBV13
j_call: TRBJ2-6

cdr3_aa: CASSPRGSGREDTQYF
cdr3_nt: TGTGCCAGCAGCCCCCGGGGTAGCGGGAGGGAAGATACGCAGTATTTT
clone_size: .
d_call: TRBD2
cdr3_length: 16
v_call: TRBV28
j_call: TRBJ2-3

cdr3_aa: CASSEGLNTEAFF
cdr3_nt: TGTGCCAGCAGTGAGGGGCTGAACACTGAAGCTTTCTTT
clone_size: .
d_call: .
cdr3_length: 13
v_call: TRBV6-1
j_call: TRBJ1-1

cdr3_aa: CATSRDRGQYGYTF
cdr3_nt: TGTGCCACCAGTCGGGACAGGGGACAATATGGCTACACCTTC
clone_size: .
d_call: TRBD1
cdr3_length: 14
v_call: TRBV15
j_call: TRBJ1-2

cdr3_aa: CAITPTSGSYEQYF
cdr3_nt: TGTGCCATCACCCCGACTAGCGGGAGCTACGAGCAGTACTTC
clone_size: .
d_call: TRBD2
cdr3_length: 14
v_call: TRBV10-3
j_call: TRBJ2-7

cdr3_aa: CASSNNGGDEQFF
cdr3_nt: TGTGCCAGCAGTAATAACGGGGGAGATGAGCAGTTCTTC
clone_size: .
d_call: .
cdr3_length: 13
v_call: TRBV28
j_call: TRBJ2-1